This passage covers 8 T cell receptor beta chains from one sample sequenced in a study of blood T cell repertoires in COVID-19. Some clones are missing from TCRdb's copy, which holds only in-frame ones; the method was immunoSEQ multiplex PCR. The sample gives approximately 49,000 clones, less than 85% of which show up once; about 2.5% is in the top ten. The specimen was peripheral blood. The receptor set was obtained from a man in his fifties or sixties with acute or convalescent COVID-19.

The V call is TRBV6-1, the J call TRBJ1-4; D might be TRBD1 (6 bases). The CDR3 covers 17 residues. Germline CDR1 is MNHNS and CDR2 is SASEGT. The ends were cut back, 4 bases at V and 6 bases at J, with 21 bases in the middle. The CDR3 region has the DNA TGTGCCAGCAGTGGAACCAGGGGACGCTATTATGATGAAAAACTGTTTTTT. Its protein is CASSGTRGRYYDEKLFF.

V usage is TRBV27 and J usage is TRBJ1-2, with 7 nucleotides matching TRBD1. The V segment lost 6 bases and the J segment 2 bases; nucleotides outside the gene matches: 6. The CDR3 runs to 14 residues. Germline V gene lookup returns CDR1 MNHEY and CDR2 SMNVEV (reference sequence). CDR3: CASRSGQLNYGYTF. The CDR3 nucleotides are TGTGCCAGCAGGTCGGGACAGCTGAACTATGGCTACACCTTC.

This clone was observed a few times. The J gene is TRBJ1-3, the V gene TRBV7-9; 9 bases are shared with TRBD1. This CDR3 comprises 12 residues. Germline trimming cut 5 bases from V and 8 bases from J; bases unmatched to any gene: 1. Germline values: CDR1 SEHNR, CDR2 FQNEAQ (reference sequence). CDR3 DNA sequence: TGTGCCAGCAGCCGGACAGGGGACACCATATATTTT. It specifies CASSRTGDTIYF. The whole variable domain, remainder taken from reference TRBV7-9 and TRBJ1-3, is DTGVSQNPRHKITKRGQNVTFRCDPISEHNRLYWYRQTLGQGPEFLTYFQNEAQLEKSRLLSDRFSAERPKGSFSTLEIQRTEQGDSAMYLCASSRTGDTIYFGEGSWLTVV.

V and J are TRBV12-5 and TRBJ1-5; D is possibly TRBD1 (5 bases). Germline V gene sequence: CDR1 LGHNT, CDR2 FRNRAP. The CDR3 spans 14 residues. Trimming cost V 7 bases and J 2 bases, with 12 bases left between them. The CDR3 bases are TGTGCTAGTGACCTCGCGGGGGGCAATCAGCCCCAGCATTTT. The encoded protein is CASDLAGGNQPQHF.

The chain links TRBV28 to TRBJ2-7, with TRBD2 as a possible D gene (6 bases). Trimming pared 1 base from V and 2 bases from J, leaving 15 bases between. Looked up from germline, CDR1 is MDHEN and CDR2 is SYDVKM. This CDR3 is built from 16 residues. The CDR3 DNA reads TGTGCCAGCAGTTTATCACGGCGGGGATATACCTACGAGCAGTACTTC. This codes for CASSLSRRGYTYEQYF.

The CDR3 here is CATRPGQGPQPQHF. The CDR3 coding sequence is TGTGCCACCAGACCGGGACAGGGGCCTCAGCCCCAGCATTTT. The rearrangement joins TRBV19 to TRBJ1-5; 10 bases are shared with TRBD1. V was clipped by 10 bases and J by 6 bases; unmatched bases: 9. CDR1 is LNHDA and CDR2 is SQIVND in the germline V gene (reference sequence). The CDR3 is 14 residues long.

The chain combines TRBV7-3 with TRBJ2-3, with D perhaps matching TRBD2 (8 bases). Between the trimmed V and J ends, which lost 5 bases and 6 bases, there was a span of 21 bases. The germline V gene encodes CDR1 SGHTA and CDR2 FQGTGA. The CDR3 contains 16 residues. The CDR3 reads CASSPGGAGVWDTQYF. The CDR3 nucleotides are TGTGCCAGCAGCCCAGGGGGAGCGGGGGTATGGGATACGCAGTATTTT.

The count of this clone is one. The chain links TRBV4-1 to TRBJ1-5; TRBD1 matches at 11 bases. Germline assignment: CDR1 MGHRA and CDR2 YSYEKL. The V and J ends lost 2 bases and 4 bases, in that order; junction bases with no gene match: 7. The CDR3 length is 17 residues. The CDR3 loop is CASSQMIGTGGNQPQHF. DNA for the CDR3: TGCGCCAGCAGCCAAATGATCGGGACAGGGGGTAATCAGCCCCAGCATTTT.